Listed here are 29 T cell receptor beta chains from one sample, sequenced in a study of CD8 T cells in ankylosing spondylitis (dated by TCRdb to the late 2010s). General conclusions and limits of the study: Blood from ankylosing spondylitis patients appeared to be characterized by a TCR beta motif made up of several highly homologous amino acid variants.

No antigen is known for these receptors. Receptors were amplified or captured by 5' RACE. Instrument used: Illumina HiSeq 2500. TCRdb reran the public reads through fastp at Q25 and MiXCR, keeping productive beta chains. All rows with the same CDR3 protein become a single entry with the most common DNA and genes. The sample contains about 540,000 distinct CDR3 sequences, over 9.5% of them found a single time. The ten most abundant clones make up 6.5% to 7% of the sample. Sequenced sample: blood, either unsorted or a sorted T cell fraction (not recorded which). The source is a male donor with ankylosing spondylitis.

The sample holds many counts of this clonotype. The chain carries TRBV12-3 or TRBV12-4 and TRBJ2-7; the match to TRBD2 covers 10 bases. The junction had 3 bases not matched to a gene; V was cut back by 1 base and J by 6 bases. The CDR3 sequence is 14 residues long. CDR3 sequence: CASSLGLAGAEQYV. CDR3 nucleotide sequence: TGTGCCAGCAGTTTAGGGCTAGCGGGAGCCGAGCAGTACGTC.

This clonotype has a count of ten or more. The CDR3 bases are TGCGCCAGCAGCTCGGGGACTAGCGGGAACTACAATGAGCAGTTCTTC. As protein: CASSSGTSGNYNEQFF. The chain recombines TRBV5-1 with TRBJ2-1, with 13 bases aligning to TRBD2. Germline V gene sequence: CDR1 SGHRS, CDR2 YFSETQ. This CDR3 is built from 16 residues. After removal of 3 bases from V and 3 bases from J, the junction contained 3 bases not matched to a gene.

This clonotype was observed many times. This chain joins TRBV12-3 or TRBV12-4 and TRBJ2-1; D might be TRBD1 (5 bases). CDR3 length: 14 residues. V shed 4 bases and J shed 5 bases, with 12 bases lying between them. The CDR3 here is CASSSLTENNEQFF. DNA of the CDR3: TGTGCCAGCAGTTCGTTGACAGAAAACAATGAGCAGTTCTTC.

The V gene is TRBV28, the J gene TRBJ2-3; D uncertain. Germline loops: CDR1 MDHEN, CDR2 SYDVKM. Trimming removed 1 base from V and 3 bases from J, with 14 bases in between. This CDR3 contains 16 residues. The CDR3 spells CASSLLNRAATDTQYF. CDR3 DNA: TGTGCCAGCAGTTTATTGAATAGGGCGGCGACAGATACGCAGTATTTT.

This clonotype was counted between two and nine times. This chain joins TRBV7-6 and TRBJ2-5; 10 nucleotides line up with TRBD2. Trimming took 2 bases from V and 6 from J; bases not matched to a gene: 6. The length of the CDR3 is 15 residues. Germline CDR1 reads SGHVS; CDR2 reads FNYEAQ. The CDR3: CASSLSSGRVKTQYF. The CDR3 DNA sequence: TGTGCCAGCAGCTTATCCAGCGGGAGGGTTAAGACCCAGTACTTC.

In its sample, this clonotype was seen a few times. CDR3 in DNA: TGTGCCAGCAGCGTAGACACAGGGGCTAGGGGCACTGAAGCTTTCTTT. This translates into CASSVDTGARGTEAFF. The chain links TRBV9 to TRBJ1-1, with 7 bases fitting TRBD1. The length of the CDR3 is 16 residues. Losses at the gene ends were 0 bases for V and 4 bases for J; bases not matched to a gene: 9. The germline V gene has CDR1 SGDLS and CDR2 YYNGEE.

The CDR3 DNA follows: TGTGCCAGCAGCCCGGTTAGGGGCACAGATACGCAGTATTTT. Protein sequence: CASSPVRGTDTQYF. V and J are TRBV3-1 and TRBJ2-3; D is unclear. This CDR3 is 14 amino acids long. The V and J ends lost 4 bases and 1 base respectively, with 9 bases between them. The germline V gene encodes CDR1 LGHDT and CDR2 YNNKEL (reference sequence).

This chain uses TRBV21-1 with TRBJ2-7; whether TRBD1, the table's D call, matches the DNA was not checked. TRBV21-1 is termed a pseudogene. This CDR3 is 16 amino acids long. This CDR3 reads CASSKASARGRYEQYV. In DNA, the CDR3 is TGTGCCAGCAGCAAAGCGTCGGCGCGGGGAAGGTACGAGCAGTACGTC.

The genes are TRBV20-1 and TRBJ1-5; 9 bases agree with TRBD1. Germline CDR1 is DFQATT and CDR2 is SNEGSKA (reference sequence). CDR3 length equals 15 residues. V lost 6 bases to trimming and J lost 1 base; unmatched junction nucleotides: 7. Here the CDR3 DNA reads TGCAGTGCCCGGGACAGGGCGGCCAGCAATCAGCCCCAGCATTTT. Translated, it gives CSARDRAASNQPQHF.

This clonotype was counted ten times or more. The rearrangement links TRBV12-3 or TRBV12-4 to TRBJ2-2, with unresolved D. The CDR3 extends over 13 amino acids. Trimming removed 2 bases from V and 7 bases from J, with 8 bases in between. CDR3 residues: CASSLRAIGELFF. Written as DNA, the CDR3 is TGTGCCAGCAGTTTACGCGCGATCGGGGAGCTGTTTTTT.

This clonotype appeared many times. Here the CDR3 reads CASSLDTEAFF. CDR3 sequence (DNA): TGTGCCAGCAGCTTAGACACTGAAGCTTTCTTT. The rearrangement uses TRBV7-9 and TRBJ1-1; D is ambiguous. CDR1 is SEHNR and CDR2 is FQNEAQ in the germline V gene (reference sequence). This CDR3 has 11 amino acids. V was cut by 1 base and J by 3 bases, with 0 bases left in between. The full variable domain, with the rest looked up from reference TRBV7-9 and TRBJ1-1, is DTGVSQNPRHKITKRGQNVTFRCDPISEHNRLYWYRQTLGQGPEFLTYFQNEAQLEKSRLLSDRFSAERPKGSFSTLEIQRTEQGDSAMYLCASSLDTEAFFGQGTRLTVV.

The chain links TRBV7-9 to TRBJ2-4; maybe TRBD1 (6 bases). Germline CDR1 SEHNR, CDR2 FQNEAQ (reference sequence). The CDR3 spans 13 residues. The V and J ends lost 5 bases and 8 bases respectively, with 13 bases between them. The DNA of the CDR3 is TGTGCCAGCAGCCCGACAGGATGGGACATTCAGTACTTC. It is translated as CASSPTGWDIQYF. Together with reference TRBV7-9 and TRBJ2-4, the CDR3 gives the full variable domain: DTGVSQNPRHKITKRGQNVTFRCDPISEHNRLYWYRQTLGQGPEFLTYFQNEAQLEKSRLLSDRFSAERPKGSFSTLEIQRTEQGDSAMYLCASSPTGWDIQYFGAGTRLSVL.

This clonotype was recorded many times. The chain combines TRBV5-6 with TRBJ2-3; possible D gene TRBD1, 5 bases. CDR3 length: 13 residues. V was cut by 2 bases and J by 5 bases, with 9 bases left in between. Germline CDR1 is SGHDT and CDR2 is YYEEEE. CDR3 protein: CASSFTGEDTQYF. The CDR3 region has the DNA TGTGCCAGCAGCTTTACAGGTGAAGATACGCAGTATTTT.

This clonotype was picked up many times. This rearrangement joins TRBV20-1 to TRBJ2-1; D is uncertain. Germline loops: CDR1 DFQATT, CDR2 SNEGSKA (reference sequence). The CDR3 spans 14 residues. V gave up 6 bases and J gave up 3 bases, with 15 bases separating them. The CDR3: CSASLGLVYNEQFF. The CDR3 nucleotides read TGCAGTGCAAGTCTAGGTTTGGTCTACAATGAGCAGTTCTTC.

This clonotype has only a few counts. This chain connects TRBV29-1 to TRBJ2-1; 10 nucleotides align to TRBD1. J was trimmed by 5 bases and V by 6 bases; bases with no gene match: 10. This CDR3 has 15 amino acids. Germline CDR1 SQVTM, CDR2 ANQGSEA. CDR3 amino acids: CSVIDTGTGDNEQFF. The CDR3 coding sequence is TGCAGCGTGATCGATACTGGGACAGGGGACAATGAGCAGTTCTTC.

The rearrangement uses TRBV6-1 and TRBJ2-5; 8 nucleotides agree with TRBD1. Germline V gene data show CDR1 as MNHNS and CDR2 as SASEGT. The CDR3 length is 15 residues. The ends lost 1 base at V and 1 base at J; junction bases unmatched: 2. CDR3 region: CASSEDRGVQETQYF. The CDR3 DNA is TGTGCCAGCAGTGAAGACAGGGGGGTCCAAGAGACCCAGTACTTC.

This clonotype was detected a few times. This chain links TRBV29-1 with TRBJ1-2; no reliable D call. Trimming took off 7 bases at V and 4 bases at J, with 13 bases between the two ends. CDR1 and CDR2 from the germline V gene are SQVTM and ANQGSEA. The CDR3 consists of 12 residues. The CDR3 sequence: CSAQDGIYGYTF. In DNA, the CDR3 is TGCAGCGCCCAGGACGGAATCTATGGCTACACCTTC.

This clonotype appeared a few times. The rearrangement links TRBV12-3 or TRBV12-4 to TRBJ2-2; D might be TRBD1 (6 bases). The ends were cut back, 2 bases at V and 2 bases at J, with 9 bases in the middle. The CDR3 sequence is 15 residues long. CDR3 protein: CASSLTGPNTGELFF. The CDR3 DNA is TGTGCCAGCAGTTTAACAGGGCCTAACACCGGGGAGCTGTTTTTT.

The genes are TRBV11-2 and TRBJ2-3; 11 bases agree with TRBD2. Looked up from germline, CDR1 is SGHAT and CDR2 is FQNNGV. V gave up 0 bases and J gave up 3 bases; unmatched junction bases: 8. The CDR3 loop spans 18 amino acids. As DNA, the CDR3 is TGTGCCAGCAGCTTAGATGGGGCCTCTAGCGGGAGGACAGATACGCAGTATTTT. It specifies CASSLDGASSGRTDTQYF.

This clonotype was found a few times. The V call is TRBV29-1, the J call TRBJ1-1; 8 nucleotides match TRBD1. The CDR3 runs 12 residues. The V segment lost 7 bases and the J segment 0 bases; nucleotides outside the gene matches: 1. The germline gives CDR1 SQVTM, CDR2 ANQGSEA. The CDR3 is CSAGQVNTEAFF. DNA of the CDR3: TGCAGCGCGGGACAGGTGAACACTGAAGCTTTCTTT.

CDR3: CASSLGGAVNYGYTF. CDR3 DNA: TGTGCCAGCAGTTTAGGGGGGGCCGTAAACTATGGCTACACCTTC. The chain carries TRBV12-3 or TRBV12-4 and TRBJ1-2, with D perhaps matching TRBD1 (6 bases). This CDR3 contains 15 residues. The ends were cut back, 1 base at V and 2 bases at J, with 11 bases in the middle.

The chain recombines TRBV20-1 with TRBJ1-2, with 7 nucleotides matching TRBD1. The CDR3 consists of 13 residues. The V gene end was trimmed by 6 bases and the J gene end by 1 base; junction bases not matched to a gene: 5. Germline V CDR1 and CDR2: DFQATT, SNEGSKA (reference sequence). The CDR3 region has the DNA TGCAGTGCGTCCAGGGGGGATAACTATGGCTACACCTTC. Translated: CSASRGDNYGYTF.

This clonotype turned up a few times. J is TRBJ2-4 and V is TRBV5-1; D may be TRBD1 (6 bases). The CDR3 runs to 13 residues. Germline V gives CDR1 SGHRS, CDR2 YFSETQ. V lost 0 bases to trimming and J lost 5 bases, with 6 bases between them. CDR3 in amino acids: CASSLEGENIQYF. CDR3 nucleotides: TGCGCCAGCAGCTTGGAGGGGGAAAACATTCAGTACTTC.

This chain connects TRBV7-2 to TRBJ2-1, with 10 bases matching TRBD2. Germline values: CDR1 SGHTA, CDR2 FQGNSA. Losses at the gene ends were 4 bases for V and 4 bases for J; bases not matched to a gene: 4. The CDR3 has 15 residues. CDR3 residues: CASSYGLAEYNEQFF. Written as DNA, the CDR3 is TGTGCCAGCAGCTATGGACTAGCGGAGTACAATGAGCAGTTCTTC.

V is TRBV11-3 and J is TRBJ2-5; no definite D call. Trimming left V 0 bases short and J 3 bases short, with 8 bases between. The CDR3 is 14 residues long. Germline V gives CDR1 SGHNT, CDR2 YENEEA. The CDR3 here is CASSLDTSEETQYF. CDR3 nucleotide sequence: TGTGCCAGCAGCTTAGATACCTCCGAAGAGACCCAGTACTTC.

The rearrangement joins TRBV7-2 to TRBJ2-7; D perhaps matches TRBD2 (5 bases). The CDR3 is 13 residues long. The germline CDR1 and CDR2 sequences are SGHTA and FQGNSA. With 5 bases removed from V and 6 bases from J, the gap between germline ends came to 14 bases. CDR3 residues: CASSTEVLREQYF. The CDR3 nucleotides read TGTGCCAGCAGCACGGAGGTTTTGCGCGAGCAGTACTTC.

This clonotype was found a few times. The gene calls are TRBV5-4 and TRBJ2-6, with a possible D match to TRBD2 (5 bases). This CDR3 has 16 residues. V lost 0 bases to trimming and J lost 0 bases, with 7 bases between them. Germline V CDR1 and CDR2: SGHNT, YYREEE (reference sequence). CDR3 in amino acids: CASSLAGNSGANVLTF. CDR3 sequence (DNA): TGTGCCAGCAGCTTGGCGGGAAACTCTGGGGCCAACGTCCTGACTTTC.

The chain couples TRBV20-1 to TRBJ2-2, with D possibly being TRBD2 (5 bases). The CDR3 has 13 residues. Germline lookup yields CDR1 DFQATT and CDR2 SNEGSKA (reference sequence). V was pared by 3 bases and J by 6 bases, with 11 bases between. CDR3 coding DNA: TGCAGTGCTAGGGGAGTTTCGGCCGGGGAGCTGTTTTTT. Translation gives CSARGVSAGELFF.

This clonotype was picked up a small number of times. The chain has TRBV5-5 and TRBJ2-7; D gene unclear. CDR3 length equals 16 residues. Trimming cost V 1 base and J 0 bases, with 14 bases left between them. Germline V lookup: CDR1 SGHKS, CDR2 YYEKEE (reference sequence). Here the CDR3 reads CASSLLYQSSSYEQYV. The CDR3 DNA is TGTGCCAGCAGCTTGCTGTACCAGTCGAGCTCCTACGAGCAGTACGTC.